This TCR beta chain was obtained from a study of beta chain features in type 1 diabetes. Germline V CDR1 and CDR2: KGHSH, LQKENI. With 3 bases removed from V and 5 bases from J, the gap between germline ends came to 7 bases. This CDR3 region has 12 residues. This clone was seen more than once but under ten times. Of the isolated RNA, all was reverse transcribed, and so the sequenced material was expressed TCRB transcripts. Profiling relied on immunoSEQ multiplex PCR, and the TCRdb table lists in-frame clones only, not all of them. The profile shows 30,000 to 45,000 clones, 55% to 70% of them singletons.

The chain carries TRBV18 and TRBJ2-5, with TRBD2 as a possible D gene (5 bases). The TCR was taken from a woman between 25 and 40 years old in good health. The material sequenced was Tregs from blood. The chain's CDR3 is CASSPRAETQYF. As DNA, the CDR3 is TGTGCCAGCTCACCGCGGGCTGAGACCCAGTACTTC.